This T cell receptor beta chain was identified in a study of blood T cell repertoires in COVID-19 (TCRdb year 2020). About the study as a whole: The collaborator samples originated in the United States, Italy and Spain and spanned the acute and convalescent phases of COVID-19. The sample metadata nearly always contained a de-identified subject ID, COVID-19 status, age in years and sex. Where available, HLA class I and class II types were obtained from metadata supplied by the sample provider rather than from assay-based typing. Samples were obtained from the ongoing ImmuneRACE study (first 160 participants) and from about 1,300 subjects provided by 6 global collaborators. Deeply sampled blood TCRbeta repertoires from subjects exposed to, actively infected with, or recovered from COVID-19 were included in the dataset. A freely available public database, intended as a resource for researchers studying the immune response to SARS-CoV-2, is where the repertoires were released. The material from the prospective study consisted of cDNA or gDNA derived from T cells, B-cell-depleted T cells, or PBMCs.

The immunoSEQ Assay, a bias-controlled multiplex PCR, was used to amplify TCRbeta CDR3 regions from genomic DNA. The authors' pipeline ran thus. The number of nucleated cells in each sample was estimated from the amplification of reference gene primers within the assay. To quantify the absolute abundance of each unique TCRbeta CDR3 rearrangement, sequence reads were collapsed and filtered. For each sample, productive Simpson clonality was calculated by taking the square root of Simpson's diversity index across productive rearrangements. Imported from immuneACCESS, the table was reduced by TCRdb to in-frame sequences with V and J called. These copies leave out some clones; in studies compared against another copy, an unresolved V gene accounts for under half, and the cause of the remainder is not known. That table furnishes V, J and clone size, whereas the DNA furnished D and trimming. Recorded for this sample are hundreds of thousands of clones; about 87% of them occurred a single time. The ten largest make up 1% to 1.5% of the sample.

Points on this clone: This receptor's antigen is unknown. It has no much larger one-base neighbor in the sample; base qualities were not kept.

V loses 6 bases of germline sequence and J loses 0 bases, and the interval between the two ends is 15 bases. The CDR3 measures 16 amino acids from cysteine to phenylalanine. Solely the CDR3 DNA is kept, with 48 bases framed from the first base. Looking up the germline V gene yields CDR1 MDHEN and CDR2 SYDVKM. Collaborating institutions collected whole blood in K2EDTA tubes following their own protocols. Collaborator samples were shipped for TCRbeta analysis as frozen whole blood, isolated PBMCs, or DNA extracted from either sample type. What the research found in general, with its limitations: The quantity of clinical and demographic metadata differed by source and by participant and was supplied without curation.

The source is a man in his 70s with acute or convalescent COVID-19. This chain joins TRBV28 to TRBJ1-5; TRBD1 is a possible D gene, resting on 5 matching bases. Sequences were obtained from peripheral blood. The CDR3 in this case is CASRPPGSYSNQPQHF. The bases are TGTGCCAGCAGGCCACCAGGGTCGTATAGCAATCAGCCCCAGCATTTT.